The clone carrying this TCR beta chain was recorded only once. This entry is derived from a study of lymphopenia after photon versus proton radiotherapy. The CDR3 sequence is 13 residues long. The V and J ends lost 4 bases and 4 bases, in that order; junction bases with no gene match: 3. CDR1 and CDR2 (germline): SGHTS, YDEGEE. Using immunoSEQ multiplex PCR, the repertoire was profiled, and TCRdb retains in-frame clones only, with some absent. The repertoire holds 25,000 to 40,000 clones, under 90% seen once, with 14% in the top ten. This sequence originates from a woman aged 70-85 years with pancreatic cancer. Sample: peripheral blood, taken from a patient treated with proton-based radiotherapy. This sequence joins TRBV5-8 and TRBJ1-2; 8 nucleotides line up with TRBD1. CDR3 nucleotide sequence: TGTGCCAGCAGCCCGGGACAGGCCTATGGCTACACCTTC. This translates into CASSPGQAYGYTF.